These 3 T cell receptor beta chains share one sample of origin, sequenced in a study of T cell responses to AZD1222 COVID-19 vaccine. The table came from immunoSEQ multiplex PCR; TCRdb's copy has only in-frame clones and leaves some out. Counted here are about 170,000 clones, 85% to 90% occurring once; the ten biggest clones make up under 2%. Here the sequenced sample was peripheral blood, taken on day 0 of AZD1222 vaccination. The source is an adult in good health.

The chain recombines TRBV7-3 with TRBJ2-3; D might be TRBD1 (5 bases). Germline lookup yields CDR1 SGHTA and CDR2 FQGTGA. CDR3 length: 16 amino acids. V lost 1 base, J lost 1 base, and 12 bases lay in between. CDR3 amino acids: CASSLNRSPGTDTQYF. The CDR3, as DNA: TGTGCCAGCAGCTTAAACAGGTCGCCAGGCACAGATACGCAGTATTTT.

CDR3 DNA sequence: TGTGCCAGCAGACCCGGTGGAGGTTCAGTCCACGAGCAGTACGTC. Amino acid sequence: CASRPGGGSVHEQYV. The chain uses TRBV2 and TRBJ2-7; weak D call: TRBD2 (5 bases). Trimming left V 6 bases short and J 5 bases short, with 20 bases between. Germline V CDR1 and CDR2: SNHLY, FYNNEI. This CDR3 is 15 amino acids long.

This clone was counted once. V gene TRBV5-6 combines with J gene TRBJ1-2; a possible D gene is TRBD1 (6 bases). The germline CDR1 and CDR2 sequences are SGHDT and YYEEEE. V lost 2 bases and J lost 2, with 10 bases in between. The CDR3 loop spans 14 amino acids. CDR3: CASSFDRLNYGYTF. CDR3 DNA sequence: TGTGCCAGCAGCTTCGACAGGCTAAACTATGGCTACACCTTC.